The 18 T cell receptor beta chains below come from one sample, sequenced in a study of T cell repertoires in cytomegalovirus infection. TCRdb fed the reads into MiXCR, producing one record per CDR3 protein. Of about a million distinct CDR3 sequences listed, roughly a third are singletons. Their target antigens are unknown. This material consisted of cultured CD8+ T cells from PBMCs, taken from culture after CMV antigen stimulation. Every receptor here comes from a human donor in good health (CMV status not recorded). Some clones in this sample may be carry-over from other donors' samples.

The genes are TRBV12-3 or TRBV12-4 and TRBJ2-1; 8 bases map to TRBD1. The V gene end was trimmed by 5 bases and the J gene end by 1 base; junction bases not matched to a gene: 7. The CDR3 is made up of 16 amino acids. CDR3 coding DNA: TGTGCCAGCAGTGACCTTCGGGACAGGTCCTACAATGAGCAGTTCTTC. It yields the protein CASSDLRDRSYNEQFF.

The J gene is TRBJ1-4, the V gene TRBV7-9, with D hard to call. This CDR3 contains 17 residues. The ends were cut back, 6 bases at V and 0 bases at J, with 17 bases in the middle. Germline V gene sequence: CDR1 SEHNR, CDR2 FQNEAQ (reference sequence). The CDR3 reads CASSPIFSQTTNEKLFF. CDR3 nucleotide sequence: TGTGCCAGCAGTCCAATTTTCTCGCAAACAACTAATGAAAAACTGTTTTTT.

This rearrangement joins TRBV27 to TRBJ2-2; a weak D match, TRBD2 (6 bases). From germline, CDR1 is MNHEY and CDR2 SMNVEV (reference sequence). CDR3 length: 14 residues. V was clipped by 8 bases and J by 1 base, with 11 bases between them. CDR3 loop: CASAGTQNTGELFF. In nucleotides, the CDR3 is TGTGCCAGCGCCGGGACTCAGAACACCGGGGAGCTGTTTTTT.

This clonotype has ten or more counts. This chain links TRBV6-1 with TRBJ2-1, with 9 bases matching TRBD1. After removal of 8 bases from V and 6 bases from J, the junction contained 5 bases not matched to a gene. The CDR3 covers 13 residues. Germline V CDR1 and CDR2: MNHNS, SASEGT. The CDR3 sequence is CASRDRVGNEQFF. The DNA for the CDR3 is TGTGCCAGCCGGGACAGGGTGGGCAATGAGCAGTTCTTC.

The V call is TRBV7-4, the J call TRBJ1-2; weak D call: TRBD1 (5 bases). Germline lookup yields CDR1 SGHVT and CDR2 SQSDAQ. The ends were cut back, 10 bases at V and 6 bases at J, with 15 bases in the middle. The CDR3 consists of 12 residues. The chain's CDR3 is CAIQRGTDGYTF. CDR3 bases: TGTGCCATACAGCGGGGGACGGATGGCTACACCTTC.

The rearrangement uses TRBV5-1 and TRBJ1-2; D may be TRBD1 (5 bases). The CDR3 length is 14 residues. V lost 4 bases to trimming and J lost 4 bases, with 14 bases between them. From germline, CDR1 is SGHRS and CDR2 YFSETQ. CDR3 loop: CASSDPGTSYGYTF. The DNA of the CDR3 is TGCGCCAGCAGCGATCCAGGGACCAGCTATGGCTACACCTTC.

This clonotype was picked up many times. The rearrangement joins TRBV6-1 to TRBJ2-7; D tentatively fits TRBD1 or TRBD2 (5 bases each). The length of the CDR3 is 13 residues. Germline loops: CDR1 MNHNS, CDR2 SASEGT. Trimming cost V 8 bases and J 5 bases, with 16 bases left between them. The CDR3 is CASGRVGDHEQYV. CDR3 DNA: TGTGCCAGCGGACGCGTGGGGGACCACGAGCAGTACGTC.

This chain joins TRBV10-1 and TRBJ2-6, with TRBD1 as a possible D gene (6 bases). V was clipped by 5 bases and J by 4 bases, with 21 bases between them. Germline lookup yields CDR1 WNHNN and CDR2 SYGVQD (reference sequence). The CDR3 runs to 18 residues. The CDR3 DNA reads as TGCGCCAGCAGTAACGGACAGCCTTTCAGGGCAGGGGCCAACGTCCTGACTTTC. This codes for CASSNGQPFRAGANVLTF.

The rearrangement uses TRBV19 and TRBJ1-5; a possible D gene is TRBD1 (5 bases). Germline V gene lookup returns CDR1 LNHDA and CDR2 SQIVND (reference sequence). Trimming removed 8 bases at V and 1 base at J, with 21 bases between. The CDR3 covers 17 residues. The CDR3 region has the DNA TGTGCCAGTCGACAATACGGGGCGAGACAAAGCAATCAGCCCCAGCATTTT. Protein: CASRQYGARQSNQPQHF.

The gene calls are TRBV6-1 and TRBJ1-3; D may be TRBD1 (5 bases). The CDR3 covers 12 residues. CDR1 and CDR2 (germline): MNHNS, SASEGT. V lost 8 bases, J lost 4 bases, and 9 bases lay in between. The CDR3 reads CASLGEGNTIYF. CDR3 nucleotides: TGTGCCAGCCTGGGGGAGGGAAACACCATATATTTT.

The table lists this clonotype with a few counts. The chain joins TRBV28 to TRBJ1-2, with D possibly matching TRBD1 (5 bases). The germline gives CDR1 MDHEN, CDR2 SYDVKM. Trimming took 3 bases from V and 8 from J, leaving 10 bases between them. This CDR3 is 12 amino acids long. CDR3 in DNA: TGTGCCAGCAGTTTTTCAGGGATCGGCTACACCTTC. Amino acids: CASSFSGIGYTF.

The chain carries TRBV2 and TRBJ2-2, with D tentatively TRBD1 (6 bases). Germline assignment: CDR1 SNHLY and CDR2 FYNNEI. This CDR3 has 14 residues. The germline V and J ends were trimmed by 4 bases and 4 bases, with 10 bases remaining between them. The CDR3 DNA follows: TGTGCCAGCAGTGGCGGACAGCTCACCGGGGAGCTGTTTTTT. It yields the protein CASSGGQLTGELFF.

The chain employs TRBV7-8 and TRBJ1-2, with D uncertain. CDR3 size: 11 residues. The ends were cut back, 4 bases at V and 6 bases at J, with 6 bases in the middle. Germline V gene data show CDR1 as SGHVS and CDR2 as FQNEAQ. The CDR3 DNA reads TGTGCCAGCAGCTCTAGCGATGGCTACACCTTC. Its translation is CASSSSDGYTF.

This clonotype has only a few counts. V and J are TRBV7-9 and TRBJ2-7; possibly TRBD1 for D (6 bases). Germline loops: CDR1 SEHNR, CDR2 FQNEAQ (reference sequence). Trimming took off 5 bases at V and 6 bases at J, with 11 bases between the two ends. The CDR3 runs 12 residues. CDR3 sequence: CASSTQGGEQYF. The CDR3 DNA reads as TGTGCCAGCAGCACCCAAGGGGGCGAGCAGTACTTC.

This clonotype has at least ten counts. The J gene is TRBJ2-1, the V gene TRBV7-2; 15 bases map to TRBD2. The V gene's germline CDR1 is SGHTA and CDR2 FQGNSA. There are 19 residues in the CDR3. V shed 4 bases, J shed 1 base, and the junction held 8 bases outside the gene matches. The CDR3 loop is CASSSSPGLAGGSYNEQFF. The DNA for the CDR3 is TGTGCCAGCAGCTCTTCACCGGGACTAGCGGGGGGATCCTACAATGAGCAGTTCTTC.

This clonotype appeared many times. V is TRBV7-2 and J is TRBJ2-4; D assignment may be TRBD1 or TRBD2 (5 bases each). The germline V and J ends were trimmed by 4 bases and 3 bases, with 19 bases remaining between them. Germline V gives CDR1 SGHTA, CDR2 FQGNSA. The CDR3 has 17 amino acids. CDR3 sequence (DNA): TGTGCCAGCAGCTCCTGGGACCAAGGAATGGGCAAAAACATTCAGTACTTC. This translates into CASSSWDQGMGKNIQYF.

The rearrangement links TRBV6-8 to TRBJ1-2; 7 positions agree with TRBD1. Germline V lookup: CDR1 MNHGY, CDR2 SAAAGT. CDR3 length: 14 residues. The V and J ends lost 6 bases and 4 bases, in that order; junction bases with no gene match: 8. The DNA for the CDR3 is TGTGCCAGCAGCGGGACAGCTTTTGGCTATGGCTACACCTTC. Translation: CASSGTAFGYGYTF.

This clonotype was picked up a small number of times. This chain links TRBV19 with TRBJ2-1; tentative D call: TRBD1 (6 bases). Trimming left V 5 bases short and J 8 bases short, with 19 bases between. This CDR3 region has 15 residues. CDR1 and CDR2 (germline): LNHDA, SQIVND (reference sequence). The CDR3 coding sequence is TGTGCCAGTAGTGGGTACGGGACATCCTGGGATGAGCAGTTCTTC. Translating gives CASSGYGTSWDEQFF.